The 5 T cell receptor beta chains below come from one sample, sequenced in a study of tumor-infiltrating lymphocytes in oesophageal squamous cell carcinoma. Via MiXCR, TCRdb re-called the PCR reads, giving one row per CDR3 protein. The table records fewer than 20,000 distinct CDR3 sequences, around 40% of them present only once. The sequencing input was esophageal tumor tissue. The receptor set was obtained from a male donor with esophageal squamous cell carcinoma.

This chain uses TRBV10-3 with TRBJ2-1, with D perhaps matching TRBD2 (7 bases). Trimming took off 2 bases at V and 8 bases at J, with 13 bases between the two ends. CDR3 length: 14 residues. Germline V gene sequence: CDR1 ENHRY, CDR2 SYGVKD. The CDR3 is CAISEGRGGDEQFF. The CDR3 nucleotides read TGTGCCATCAGTGAGGGTAGGGGGGGCGATGAGCAGTTCTTC.

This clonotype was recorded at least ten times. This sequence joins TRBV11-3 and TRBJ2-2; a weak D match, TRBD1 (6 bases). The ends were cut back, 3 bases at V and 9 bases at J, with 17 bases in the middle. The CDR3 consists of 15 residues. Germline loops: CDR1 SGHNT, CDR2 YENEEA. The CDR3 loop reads CASSFTGKTTRELFF. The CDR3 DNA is TGTGCCAGCAGCTTTACAGGGAAAACGACCAGGGAGCTGTTTTTT.

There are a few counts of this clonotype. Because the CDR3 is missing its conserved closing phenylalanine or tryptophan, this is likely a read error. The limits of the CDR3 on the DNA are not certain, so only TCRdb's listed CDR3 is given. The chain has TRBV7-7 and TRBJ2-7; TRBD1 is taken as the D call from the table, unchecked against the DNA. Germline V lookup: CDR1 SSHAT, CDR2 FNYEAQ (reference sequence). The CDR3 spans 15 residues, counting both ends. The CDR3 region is CASSPIGGAGYTFGS.

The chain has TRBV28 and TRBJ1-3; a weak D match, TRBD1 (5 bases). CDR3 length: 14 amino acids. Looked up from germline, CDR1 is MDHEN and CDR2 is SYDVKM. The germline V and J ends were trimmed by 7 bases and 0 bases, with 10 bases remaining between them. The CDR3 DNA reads TGTGCCAGCAAGAGGGGAGACTCTGGAAACACCATATATTTT. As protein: CASKRGDSGNTIYF.

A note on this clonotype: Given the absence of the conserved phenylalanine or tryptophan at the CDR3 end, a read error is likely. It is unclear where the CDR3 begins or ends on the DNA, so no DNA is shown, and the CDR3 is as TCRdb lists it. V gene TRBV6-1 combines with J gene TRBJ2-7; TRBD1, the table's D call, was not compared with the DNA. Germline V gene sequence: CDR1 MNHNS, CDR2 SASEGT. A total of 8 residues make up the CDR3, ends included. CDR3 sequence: CASSQPGQ.